Presented here are 24 T cell receptor beta chains from one specimen sequenced in a study of T cells in Graves' hyperthyroidism and ophthalmopathy. Researchers amplified the TCR beta CDR3 regions from RNA transcripts. HTBI primers were employed in a first-round RT-PCR of the TCR CDR3. TCRdb reprocessed the multiplex PCR reads via MiXCR and lists one record per CDR3 protein. The sample shows hundreds of thousands of distinct CDR3 sequences, about 14% of them seen only once. Sequences were obtained from blood. Every receptor here comes from a woman aged 40 to 49 with Graves' ophthalmopathy.

This clonotype has a handful of counts. This chain joins TRBV3-1 and TRBJ1-5; 8 bases line up with TRBD1. The V and J ends lost 1 base and 7 bases, in that order; junction bases with no gene match: 3. This CDR3 is built from 14 residues. Germline-derived CDR1 and CDR2 are LGHDT and YNNKEL (reference sequence). This chain's CDR3 is CASSQAGQGQPQHF. CDR3 bases: TGTGCCAGCAGCCAAGCAGGACAGGGACAGCCCCAGCATTTT. The entire variable domain, with the rest obtained from reference TRBV3-1 and TRBJ1-5, is as follows: DTAVSQTPKYLVTQMGNDKSIKCEQNLGHDTMYWYKQDSKKFLKIMFSYNNKELIINETVPNRFSPKSPDKAHLNLHINSLELGDSAVYFCASSQAGQGQPQHFGDGTRLSIL.

The chain has TRBV7-2 and TRBJ1-2; no reliable D call. V lost 6 bases to trimming and J lost 8 bases, with 19 bases between them. CDR3 length equals 14 residues. Germline loops: CDR1 SGHTA, CDR2 FQGNSA. The CDR3 DNA follows: TGTGCCAGCAGACCCGACGGCTCTATGGGGGGCTACACCTTC. Amino acids: CASRPDGSMGGYTF.

This clonotype was seen repeatedly, ten times or more. The chain links TRBV6-1 to TRBJ2-7; D might be TRBD1 (5 bases). The CDR3 is 15 amino acids. The germline gives CDR1 MNHNS, CDR2 SASEGT. V was cut by 1 base and J by 12 bases, with 22 bases left in between. CDR3 protein: CASSEVGQGRKRGYF. The DNA for the CDR3 is TGTGCCAGCAGTGAAGTAGGGCAGGGAAGGAAACGAGGGTACTTC.

This clonotype showed up many times. The rearrangement uses TRBV7-9 and TRBJ2-5, with 9 bases that match TRBD1. The CDR3 runs 16 residues. Germline CDR1 reads SEHNR; CDR2 reads FQNEAQ (reference sequence). V lost 1 base to trimming and J lost 5 bases; unmatched junction nucleotides: 8. CDR3 nucleotide sequence: TGTGCCAGCAGCTTAGGCTCAACAGGGGGCATGGAGACCCAGTACTTC. This translates into CASSLGSTGGMETQYF.

This clonotype was counted at least ten times. The chain is built from TRBV28 and TRBJ1-6; no definite D call. The CDR3 has 13 amino acids. The V end was cut by 7 bases, the J end by 10 bases, with 14 bases between. Germline CDR1 MDHEN, CDR2 SYDVKM. CDR3 residues: CASTLGNISPLHF. The CDR3 DNA sequence: TGTGCCAGCACCCTTGGAAATATCTCACCCCTCCACTTT.

This clonotype was observed many times. This chain links TRBV5-1 with TRBJ2-2; the match to TRBD2 covers 13 bases. Germline assignment: CDR1 SGHRS and CDR2 YFSETQ. Losses at the gene ends were 3 bases for V and 7 bases for J; bases not matched to a gene: 3. The CDR3 spans 15 residues. In DNA form, the CDR3 reads TGCGCCAGCAGCTGGACTAGCGGGAGTGTCGGGGAGCTGTTTTTT. Translated: CASSWTSGSVGELFF.

About this clonotype itself: One junction end does not reproduce the germline sequence, and a read error may be involved. The J gene is TRBJ2-5, the V gene TRBV27, with D tentatively TRBD1 or TRBD2 (5 bases each). CDR1 is MNHEY and CDR2 is SMNVEV in the germline V gene (reference sequence). This CDR3 comprises 15 residues. CDR3 sequence (DNA): TGTGCCAGCTCCTTAGTCTATTCGGGGCAAGAGACCCAGCACTTC. It is translated as CASSLVYSGQETQHF.

The sample holds many counts of this clonotype. CDR3 in DNA: TGTGCCAGCAGCTTATCGGGGGGTGCTAGTGCCGGGGAGCTGTTTTTT. Encoded protein: CASSLSGGASAGELFF. The chain couples TRBV7-2 to TRBJ2-2, with TRBD2 identical over 7 bases. The CDR3 has 16 residues. The V segment lost 2 bases and the J segment 6 bases; nucleotides outside the gene matches: 9. The germline V gene has CDR1 SGHTA and CDR2 FQGNSA.

This clonotype was counted only a few times. V is TRBV20-1 and J is TRBJ1-2, with 8 bases identical to TRBD1. This CDR3 region has 15 residues. Germline V gene data show CDR1 as DFQATT and CDR2 as SNEGSKA (reference sequence). The V gene end was trimmed by 3 bases and the J gene end by 4 bases; junction bases not matched to a gene: 10. The CDR3 loop reads CSASGSDREGYGYTF. DNA of the CDR3: TGCAGTGCTAGCGGTTCGGACAGGGAAGGCTATGGCTACACCTTC.

This clonotype has ten or more counts. The V gene is TRBV19, the J gene TRBJ1-2, with unresolved D. Trimming took off 1 base at V and 6 bases at J, with 15 bases between the two ends. The CDR3 is made up of 15 amino acids. Per germline, CDR1 LNHDA and CDR2 SQIVND (reference sequence). CDR3 nucleotide sequence: TGTGCCAGTAGTATAGGTCAAGGTTCCCTCCATGGCTACACCTTC. Translated, it gives CASSIGQGSLHGYTF.

About this clonotype: This clone may be a read error of a much larger clone one base away. V is TRBV12-3 or TRBV12-4 and J is TRBJ1-5; D gene uncertain. The CDR3 length is 18 residues. The CDR3 reads CASSLSTTYRDSNEPQHF. CDR3 coding DNA: TGTGCCAGCAGTCTCTCAACAACCTACAGAGATAGCAATGAGCCCCAGCATTTT.

This clonotype showed up many times. The V call is TRBV18, the J call TRBJ2-7; 9 bases are a match to TRBD2. This CDR3 comprises 15 residues. Germline CDR1 is KGHSH and CDR2 is LQKENI. The J segment lost 1 base and the V segment lost 4 bases, leaving 5 bases of the junction unmatched. CDR3 loop: CASSQGLASSYEQYF. The CDR3 DNA reads as TGTGCCAGCTCACAAGGACTAGCGAGTTCCTACGAGCAGTACTTC.

The chain combines TRBV4-1 with TRBJ2-3; D call uncertain. Germline loops: CDR1 MGHRA, CDR2 YSYEKL. Trimming stripped 3 bases from V and 4 bases from J, with 14 bases between. This CDR3 comprises 15 residues. This chain's CDR3 is CASSQASWWADTQYF. The CDR3 bases are TGCGCCAGCAGCCAGGCGAGTTGGTGGGCAGATACGCAGTATTTT.

The chain combines TRBV5-1 with TRBJ1-1; D possibly corresponds to TRBD1 (6 bases). The germline V gene has CDR1 SGHRS and CDR2 YFSETQ. V was trimmed by 3 bases and J by 4 bases, leaving 10 bases between them. The CDR3 runs to 13 residues. This CDR3 is CASSYRQVTEAFF. The CDR3 DNA is TGCGCCAGCAGCTATCGACAGGTCACTGAAGCTTTCTTT.

This clonotype has a count of ten or more. The CDR3 DNA reads as TGCAGTGCTAGGCCCGGGACAGTGGATGGCTACACCTTC. Translated, it gives CSARPGTVDGYTF. The V gene is TRBV20-1, the J gene TRBJ1-2, with TRBD1 identical over 7 bases. With V trimmed by 3 bases and J by 6 bases, 7 bases remained unmatched. Germline V lookup: CDR1 DFQATT, CDR2 SNEGSKA (reference sequence). There are 13 residues in the CDR3.

At least ten counts were recorded for this clonotype. The CDR3 here is CSARGGGGQEGFYGYTF. In DNA, the CDR3 is TGCAGTGCTAGAGGGGGAGGTGGGCAAGAAGGGTTCTATGGCTACACCTTC. The chain recombines TRBV20-1 with TRBJ1-2; D is undetermined. Germline assignment: CDR1 DFQATT and CDR2 SNEGSKA (reference sequence). With 1 base removed from V and 4 bases from J, the gap between germline ends came to 22 bases. This CDR3 is 17 amino acids long.

This clonotype was seen a single time. The rearrangement uses TRBV7-2 and TRBJ2-7; possible D gene TRBD1, 6 bases. The germline gives CDR1 SGHTA, CDR2 FQGNSA. The CDR3 contains 14 residues. V was shortened by 7 bases and J by 0 bases, with 13 bases between the two germline ends. CDR3 in DNA: TGTGCCAGCACCCCGGTGGGGGCCTCCTACGAGCAGTACTTC. Its protein is CASTPVGASYEQYF.

This clonotype was seen repeatedly, ten times or more. The chain has TRBV4-1 and TRBJ2-5, with D possibly being TRBD1 (5 bases). Germline V gene data show CDR1 as MGHRA and CDR2 as YSYEKL. The CDR3 totals 16 residues. Trimming cost V 3 bases and J 5 bases, with 19 bases left between them. CDR3 residues: CASSQGVQGFSETQYF. In DNA, the CDR3 is TGCGCCAGCAGCCAGGGTGTGCAGGGTTTCTCGGAGACCCAGTACTTC.

At least ten counts were recorded for this clonotype. V is TRBV10-3 and J is TRBJ2-5; 7 nucleotides line up with TRBD1. The CDR3 consists of 15 residues. Germline CDR1 is ENHRY and CDR2 is SYGVKD. V was pared by 0 bases and J by 0 bases, with 1 base of the junction left unmatched. The CDR3 region is CAISESGQYQETQYF. The CDR3 DNA reads as TGTGCCATCAGTGAGTCGGGACAGTACCAAGAGACCCAGTACTTC.

At least ten counts were recorded for this clonotype. This chain links TRBV6-2 or TRBV6-3 with TRBJ2-5, with no clear D. The V end was cut by 2 bases, the J end by 5 bases, with 9 bases between. Germline-derived CDR1 and CDR2 are MNHEY and SVGEGT. The CDR3 is made up of 13 amino acids. Here the CDR3 reads CASSYLGYETQYF. In nucleotides, the CDR3 is TGTGCCAGCAGTTACCTGGGCTACGAGACCCAGTACTTC.

This chain uses TRBV6-1 with TRBJ1-6, with TRBD1 identical over 12 bases. CDR3 length: 16 residues. Germline CDR1 reads MNHNS; CDR2 reads SASEGT. Trimming cost V 4 bases and J 7 bases; bases outside gene matches: 5. CDR3 protein: CASSARGQGANSPLHF. The CDR3 nucleotides are TGTGCCAGCAGTGCCCGGGGACAGGGGGCCAATTCACCCCTCCACTTT.

This clonotype was seen at least ten times. This chain connects TRBV7-2 to TRBJ1-5, with D uncertain. CDR3 length: 13 amino acids. V shed 4 bases and J shed 7 bases, with 11 bases lying between them. Germline-derived CDR1 and CDR2 are SGHTA and FQGNSA. DNA for the CDR3: TGTGCCAGCAGCTCCCACATCGGACAGCCCCAGCATTTT. This codes for CASSSHIGQPQHF. Drawing the rest from reference TRBV7-2 and TRBJ1-5, the complete variable domain is GAGVSQSPSNKVTEKGKDVELRCDPISGHTALYWYRQSLGQGLEFLIYFQGNSAPDKSGLPSDRFSAERTGGSVSTLTIQRTQQEDSAVYLCASSSHIGQPQHFGDGTRLSIL.

V and J are TRBV18 and TRBJ2-5, with D perhaps matching TRBD2 (6 bases). Trimming pared 0 bases from V and 10 bases from J, leaving 21 bases between. The CDR3 is 16 residues long. Germline-derived CDR1 and CDR2 are KGHSH and LQKENI. The CDR3 reads CASSPPLRGERLDQYF. CDR3 sequence (DNA): TGTGCCAGCTCACCACCCTTGCGGGGAGAGAGGTTGGACCAGTACTTC.

This chain connects TRBV7-2 to TRBJ2-7; no clear D. The CDR3 totals 14 residues. The germline CDR1 and CDR2 sequences are SGHTA and FQGNSA. V was shortened by 4 bases and J by 2 bases, with 12 bases between the two germline ends. Here the CDR3 DNA reads TGTGCCAGCAGCTCCTGGGCCGCCACCTACGAGCAGTACTTC. Its translation: CASSSWAATYEQYF.